Included here is one T cell receptor beta chain sequence, with context. The data derive from a study of blood T cell repertoires in COVID-19. For the study at large: Samples came from the United States, Italy and Spain, spanning acute and convalescent COVID-19. T cells, B-cell-depleted T cells, or PBMCs provided the cDNA or gDNA that served as material.

This CDR3 comprises 13 residues. Trimming removed 4 bases at V and 2 bases at J, with 8 bases between. Germline V gene sequence: CDR1 LNHNV, CDR2 YYDKDF (reference sequence). The protocol was immunoSEQ multiplex PCR, while the TCRdb copy is restricted to in-frame clones and leaves out a portion. The sample includes fewer than 500,000 clones, roughly 89% of them seen just once. The V call is TRBV15, the J call TRBJ2-5; possible D gene TRBD1, 5 bases. The TCR sequence derives from a woman aged 30 to 39 with acute or convalescent COVID-19. Sequencing used peripheral blood. The CDR3 is CATSKGLQETQYF. CDR3 nucleotide sequence: TGTGCCACCAGCAAGGGGCTACAAGAGACCCAGTACTTC. Supplemented by reference TRBV15 and TRBJ2-5, the full variable domain reads DAMVIQNPRYQVTQFGKPVTLSCSQTLNHNVMYWYQQKSSQAPKLLFHYYDKDFNNEADTPDNFQSRRPNTSFCFLDIRSPGLGDTAMYLCATSKGLQETQYFGPGTRLLVL.